One and the same sample provided the 26 T cell receptor beta chains below, sequenced in a study of blood T cells in healthy people across ages. Sample-barcoded 5' priming and a J-beta primer mix drove a second PCR of 7 to 11 cycles. MiXCR, applied by TCRdb to the 5' RACE reads, yields one record per CDR3 protein. Among about 670,000 distinct CDR3 sequences listed, 35% to 50% were seen once. Sample: blood. The receptors originated from a man older than 75 in good health.

V is TRBV5-1 and J is TRBJ1-2; D uncertain. The CDR3 is made up of 14 amino acids. Germline CDR1 reads SGHRS; CDR2 reads YFSETQ. The germline V and J ends were trimmed by 6 bases and 0 bases, with 12 bases remaining between them. For the CDR3, the DNA is TGCGCCAGCACCCCGGGTGTAGCTAACTATGGCTACACCTTC. Translating it yields CASTPGVANYGYTF. The full variable domain, its missing parts supplied by reference TRBV5-1 and TRBJ1-2, is KAGVTQTPRYLIKTRGQQVTLSCSPISGHRSVSWYQQTPGQGLQFLFEYFSETQRNKGNFPGRFSGRQFSNSRSEMNVSTLELGDSALYLCASTPGVANYGYTFGSGTRLTVV.

At least ten counts were recorded for this clonotype. The chain links TRBV29-1 to TRBJ2-4; 7 positions match TRBD2. The CDR3 totals 16 residues. The germline V gene has CDR1 SQVTM and CDR2 ANQGSEA. Trimming cost V 4 bases and J 1 base; bases outside gene matches: 10. The CDR3 sequence is CSVVVSGPQAKNIQYF. The CDR3 DNA follows: TGCAGCGTTGTCGTTAGCGGGCCACAGGCCAAAAACATTCAGTACTTC.

J is TRBJ2-5 and V is TRBV5-1; the D gene could be TRBD1 or TRBD2 (5 bases each). Trimming pared 8 bases from V and 2 bases from J, leaving 13 bases between. This CDR3 comprises 13 residues. The germline V gene encodes CDR1 SGHRS and CDR2 YFSETQ. This CDR3 reads CASRMGPQETQYF. The CDR3 coding sequence is TGCGCCAGTAGGATGGGACCTCAAGAGACCCAGTACTTC.

This rearrangement joins TRBV6-2 or TRBV6-3 to TRBJ2-5; TRBD1 is a possible D gene (6 bases). The CDR3 has 12 amino acids. The V gene's germline CDR1 is MNHEY and CDR2 SVGEGT. The V end lost 5 bases, the J end lost 11 bases, and 15 bases lay between the germline ends. The CDR3 DNA follows: TGTGCCAGCAGTCAACAGGGCTGGGAGCAGTACTTC. Encoded protein: CASSQQGWEQYF.

The chain has TRBV2 and TRBJ1-6, with D possibly matching TRBD1 (6 bases). This CDR3 is 16 amino acids long. The V end lost 4 bases, the J end lost 4 bases, and 14 bases lay between the germline ends. The germline V gene has CDR1 SNHLY and CDR2 FYNNEI. The CDR3 loop is CASSGESGAYNSPLHF. DNA for the CDR3: TGTGCCAGCAGTGGGGAGTCGGGGGCATATAATTCACCCCTCCACTTT.

This chain links TRBV6-2 or TRBV6-3 with TRBJ1-5, with 7 nucleotides matching TRBD1. With 5 bases clipped from V and 4 bases from J, the junction kept 11 bases outside the gene matches. The V gene's germline CDR1 is MNHEY and CDR2 SVGEGT. The CDR3 totals 16 residues. CDR3 DNA: TGTGCCAGCAGTGACGACAGGGCTCGTAGTAATCAGCCCCAGCATTTT. Translation gives CASSDDRARSNQPQHF.

This clonotype was seen a few times. The V and J genes are TRBV10-3 and TRBJ1-1; D is undetermined. This CDR3 is built from 15 residues. V lost 2 bases and J lost 1, with 11 bases in between. Germline assignment: CDR1 ENHRY and CDR2 SYGVKD. CDR3 in amino acids: CAISERTGGNTEAFF. The CDR3 bases are TGTGCCATCAGTGAGCGGACCGGAGGGAACACTGAAGCTTTCTTT.

This clonotype has more than one count but fewer than ten. The J gene is TRBJ2-1, the V gene TRBV5-1, with D perhaps TRBD2 (6 bases). This CDR3 comprises 16 residues. Germline lookup yields CDR1 SGHRS and CDR2 YFSETQ. Trimming shortened V by 4 bases and J by 6 bases, and 20 bases separated the two germline ends. The CDR3 loop reads CASSGRTGSMGNEQFF. CDR3 DNA: TGCGCCAGCAGCGGGAGGACTGGCAGCATGGGCAATGAGCAGTTCTTC.

This clonotype was found once. The genes are TRBV29-1 and TRBJ2-1; D perhaps matches TRBD1 (6 bases). The J call may be in error: the DNA end matches TRBJ2-7 better. CDR1 is SQVTM, CDR2 ANQGSEA, per germline. The CDR3 length is 17 residues. The CDR3 protein is CSVEMMELVGAYNEQYF. CDR3 nucleotides: TGCAGCGTAGAGATGATGGAGCTAGTGGGGGCCTACAATGAGCAGTACTTC.

This chain connects TRBV27 to TRBJ2-2; 9 bases map to TRBD1. This CDR3 has 15 amino acids. J gave up 4 bases and V 5 bases, and 5 bases lay outside the gene matches. Per germline, CDR1 MNHEY and CDR2 SMNVEV (reference sequence). CDR3: CASSATGGSTGELFF. CDR3 DNA: TGTGCCAGCAGTGCCACAGGGGGCAGCACCGGGGAGCTGTTTTTT.

The rearrangement joins TRBV10-3 to TRBJ2-3, with a tentative D call TRBD2 (5 bases). The V and J ends lost 8 bases and 0 bases respectively, with 12 bases between them. This CDR3 comprises 14 residues. The V gene's germline CDR1 is ENHRY and CDR2 SYGVKD. CDR3 nucleotide sequence: TGTGCCATCGTGAGGGCTCCAAGCACAGATACGCAGTATTTT. Residues: CAIVRAPSTDTQYF.

This clonotype appeared a single time. This chain uses TRBV30 with TRBJ1-4; D gene uncertain. With 2 bases removed from V and 2 bases from J, the gap between germline ends came to 9 bases. CDR1 and CDR2 (germline): GTSNPN, SVGIG (reference sequence). The CDR3 consists of 14 residues. The CDR3 sequence is CAWSLRSTNEKLFF. The CDR3 region has the DNA TGTGCCTGGAGTCTCAGGTCGACTAATGAAAAACTGTTTTTT.

There are a few counts of this clonotype. The V call is TRBV5-1, the J call TRBJ1-2; TRBD1 agrees at 9 bases. V was pared by 0 bases and J by 9 bases, with 6 bases of the junction left unmatched. The CDR3 has 14 amino acids. Germline CDR1 SGHRS, CDR2 YFSETQ. The CDR3 bases are TGCGCCAGCAGCTTGGACAGGGGGCTGCAAAGCTACACCTTC. Its protein product is CASSLDRGLQSYTF.

The chain carries TRBV29-1 and TRBJ1-2; D is unclear. Germline V gives CDR1 SQVTM, CDR2 ANQGSEA. V was pared by 4 bases and J by 7 bases, with 16 bases between. The CDR3 consists of 13 residues. DNA of the CDR3: TGCAGCGTTGCGTTCAGCGGGCACGGTGGCTACACCTTC. Protein sequence: CSVAFSGHGGYTF.

The chain carries TRBV12-3 or TRBV12-4 and TRBJ2-1; TRBD2 matches 9 bases. CDR3 length equals 18 residues. V was pared by 7 bases and J by 5 bases, with 18 bases of the junction left unmatched. This chain's CDR3 is CASIRGTSRPVGNNEQFF. DNA of the CDR3: TGTGCCAGCATTAGGGGGACTAGCCGGCCTGTTGGAAACAATGAGCAGTTCTTC.

This clonotype turned up a few times. The rearrangement uses TRBV4-1 and TRBJ2-7; 7 bases map to TRBD2. Germline V gives CDR1 MGHRA, CDR2 YSYEKL. V gave up 0 bases and J gave up 6 bases; unmatched junction bases: 8. The CDR3 is 15 amino acids. The chain's CDR3 is CASSQEGAGAREQYF. CDR3 DNA: TGCGCCAGCAGCCAAGAAGGGGCGGGAGCTCGCGAGCAGTACTTC.

This rearrangement joins TRBV4-3 to TRBJ2-7; 8 bases match TRBD1. J gave up 4 bases and V 0 bases, and 5 bases lay outside the gene matches. Germline assignment: CDR1 LGHNA and CDR2 YSLEER. CDR3 length: 15 amino acids. CDR3 protein: CASSQDPGGYYEQYF. CDR3 nucleotides: TGCGCCAGCAGCCAAGATCCAGGGGGCTATTACGAGCAGTACTTC.

The chain uses TRBV9 and TRBJ2-5; D ambiguous. V was cut by 0 bases and J by 5 bases, with 11 bases left in between. The CDR3 consists of 14 residues. Germline CDR1 and CDR2: SGDLS and YYNGEE. The CDR3 DNA reads as TGTGCCAGCAGCGTAGTGGGCTTAGGGGAGACCCAGTACTTC. Protein: CASSVVGLGETQYF.

This clonotype was detected only once. The rearrangement links TRBV18 to TRBJ1-2, with D possibly TRBD1 on 5 matching bases. The germline V and J ends were trimmed by 1 base and 8 bases, with 11 bases remaining between them. The germline CDR1 and CDR2 sequences are KGHSH and LQKENI. This CDR3 comprises 13 residues. The CDR3 DNA sequence: TGTGCCAGCTCACCACAGTGGGGGGAAGGCTACACCTTC. This codes for CASSPQWGEGYTF.

The V gene is TRBV20-1, the J gene TRBJ1-2, with TRBD1 matching over 8 bases. Germline lookup yields CDR1 DFQATT and CDR2 SNEGSKA (reference sequence). This CDR3 region has 14 residues. Unmatched junction bases numbered 15, after V lost 7 bases and J lost 8 bases. CDR3: CSVPGGPTRRGYTF. The CDR3 nucleotides read TGCAGTGTTCCAGGGGGCCCTACGAGGCGAGGCTACACCTTC.

A remark on this clonotype: One base away lies a much larger clone, so this may be a sequencing read error. V gene TRBV6-5 combines with J gene TRBJ1-6; 9 bases line up with TRBD1. The CDR3 consists of 14 residues. Germline V lookup: CDR1 MNHEY, CDR2 SVGAGI. CDR3 residues: CASSPGQGISPPHF. The CDR3 region has the DNA TGTGCCAGCAGCCCGGGACAGGGTATTTCACCCCCCCACTTT.

Worth noting for this clonotype: Just one base apart from a much larger clone, this may be a read error. This chain uses TRBV11-2 with TRBJ2-5, with D uncertain. Germline CDR1 and CDR2: SGHAT and FQNNGV. V was clipped by 5 bases and J by 0 bases, with 10 bases between them. The CDR3 runs to 14 residues. The CDR3 spells CASSVGLYQETQYF. DNA of the CDR3: TGTGCCAGCAGCGTCGGGCTGTACCAAGAGACCCAGTACTTC. The entire variable domain, with the rest obtained from reference TRBV11-2 and TRBJ2-5, is as follows: EAGVAQSPRYKIIEKRQSVAFWCNPISGHATLYWYQQILGQGPKLLIQFQNNGVVDDSQLPKDRFSAERLKGVDSTLKIQPAKLEDSAVYLCASSVGLYQETQYFGPGTRLLVL.

Only a few counts were recorded for this clonotype. This chain joins TRBV14 and TRBJ2-3, with 9 nucleotides matching TRBD1. V gave up 4 bases and J gave up 4 bases; unmatched junction bases: 6. CDR1 is SGHDN, CDR2 FVKESK, per germline. This CDR3 contains 15 residues. CDR3 protein: CASSLRDRAADTQYF. As DNA, the CDR3 is TGTGCCAGCAGCCTCCGGGACAGGGCAGCAGATACGCAGTATTTT.

In this sample, this clonotype turned up a few times. The chain uses TRBV7-9 and TRBJ2-7; D possibly uses TRBD1 or TRBD2 (5 bases each). Trimming shortened V by 3 bases and J by 6 bases, and 15 bases separated the two germline ends. This CDR3 comprises 14 residues. Per the germline V gene, CDR1 is SEHNR and CDR2 is FQNEAQ (reference sequence). CDR3 region: CASSLGDHRPEQYF. The DNA for the CDR3 is TGTGCCAGCAGCTTGGGGGACCATAGGCCCGAGCAGTACTTC.

V usage is TRBV7-9 and J usage is TRBJ2-1; D is undetermined. CDR3 size: 13 residues. CDR1 and CDR2 from the germline V gene are SEHNR and FQNEAQ (reference sequence). Trimming took 2 bases from V and 8 from J, leaving 10 bases between them. Here the CDR3 reads CASSLTAIHEQFF. The CDR3 DNA reads as TGTGCCAGCAGCTTAACGGCAATACATGAGCAGTTCTTC.

Only a few counts were recorded for this clonotype. CDR3 loop: CASSHTESYSGANVLTF. CDR3 sequence (DNA): TGTGCCAGCAGTCACACCGAGAGCTACTCTGGGGCCAACGTCCTGACTTTC. The rearrangement uses TRBV7-2 and TRBJ2-6; no clear D gene. The CDR3 extends over 17 amino acids. V shed 6 bases and J shed 0 bases, with 15 bases lying between them. The germline V gene encodes CDR1 SGHTA and CDR2 FQGNSA.